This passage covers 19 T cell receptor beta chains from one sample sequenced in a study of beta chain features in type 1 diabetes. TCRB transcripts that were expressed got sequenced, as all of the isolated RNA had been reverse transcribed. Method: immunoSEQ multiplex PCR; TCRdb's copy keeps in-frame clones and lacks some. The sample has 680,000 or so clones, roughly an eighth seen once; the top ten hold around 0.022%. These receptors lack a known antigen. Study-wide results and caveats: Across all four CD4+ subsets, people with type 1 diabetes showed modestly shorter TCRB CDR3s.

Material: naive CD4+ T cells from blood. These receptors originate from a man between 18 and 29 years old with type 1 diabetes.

The chain's CDR3 is CASSFRGGNEQFF. CDR3 nucleotide sequence: TGTGCCAGCAGCTTCAGGGGAGGGAATGAGCAGTTCTTC. This chain connects TRBV11-3 to TRBJ2-1, with TRBD2 as a possible D gene (7 bases). Germline CDR1 reads SGHNT; CDR2 reads YENEEA. V was clipped by 3 bases and J by 7 bases, with 10 bases between them. This CDR3 spans 13 amino acids.

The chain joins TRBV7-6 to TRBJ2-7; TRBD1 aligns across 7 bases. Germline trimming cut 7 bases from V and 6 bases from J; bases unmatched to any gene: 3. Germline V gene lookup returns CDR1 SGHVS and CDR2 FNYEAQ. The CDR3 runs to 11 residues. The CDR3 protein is CASKHRGEQYF. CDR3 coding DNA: TGTGCCAGCAAACACAGGGGCGAGCAGTACTTC.

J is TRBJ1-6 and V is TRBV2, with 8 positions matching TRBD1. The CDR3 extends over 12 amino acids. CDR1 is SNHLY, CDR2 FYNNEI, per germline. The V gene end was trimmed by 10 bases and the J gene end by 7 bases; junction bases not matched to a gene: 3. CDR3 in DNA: TGTGCCATGGGACAGGCAAATTCACCCCTCCACTTT. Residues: CAMGQANSPLHF.

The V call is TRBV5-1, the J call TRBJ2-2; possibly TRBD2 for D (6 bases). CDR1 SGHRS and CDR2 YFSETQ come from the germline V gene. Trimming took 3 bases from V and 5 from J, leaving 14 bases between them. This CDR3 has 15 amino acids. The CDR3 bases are TGCGCCAGCAGCTGGGGACTGTTATCAACCGGGGAGCTGTTTTTT. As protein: CASSWGLLSTGELFF.

The CDR3 loop is CSVQGAIFSEQYF. CDR3 DNA sequence: TGCAGCGTTCAGGGGGCGATTTTCTCCGAGCAGTACTTC. The rearrangement joins TRBV29-1 to TRBJ2-7, with TRBD1 matching over 8 bases. The J segment lost 6 bases and the V segment lost 5 bases, leaving 9 bases of the junction unmatched. Germline assignment: CDR1 SQVTM and CDR2 ANQGSEA. This CDR3 has 13 amino acids.

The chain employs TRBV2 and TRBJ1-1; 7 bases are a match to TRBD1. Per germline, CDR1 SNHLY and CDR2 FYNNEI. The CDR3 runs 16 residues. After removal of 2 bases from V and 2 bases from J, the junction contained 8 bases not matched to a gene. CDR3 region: CASSEPRDRRNTEAFF. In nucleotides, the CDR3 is TGTGCCAGCAGTGAACCTCGGGACAGAAGAAACACTGAAGCTTTCTTT.

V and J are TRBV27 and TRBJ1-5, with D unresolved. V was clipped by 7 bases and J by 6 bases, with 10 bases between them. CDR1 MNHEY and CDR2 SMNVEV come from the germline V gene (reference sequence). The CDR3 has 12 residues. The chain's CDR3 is CASTSAGQPQHF. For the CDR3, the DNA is TGTGCCAGCACCTCTGCGGGTCAGCCCCAGCATTTT.

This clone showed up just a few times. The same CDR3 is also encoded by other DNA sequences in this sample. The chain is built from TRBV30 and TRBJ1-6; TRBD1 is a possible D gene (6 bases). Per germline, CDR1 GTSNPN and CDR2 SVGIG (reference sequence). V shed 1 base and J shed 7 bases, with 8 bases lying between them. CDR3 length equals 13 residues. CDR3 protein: CAWSGQGNSPLHF. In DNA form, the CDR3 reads TGTGCCTGGAGTGGGCAGGGGAATTCACCCCTCCACTTT.

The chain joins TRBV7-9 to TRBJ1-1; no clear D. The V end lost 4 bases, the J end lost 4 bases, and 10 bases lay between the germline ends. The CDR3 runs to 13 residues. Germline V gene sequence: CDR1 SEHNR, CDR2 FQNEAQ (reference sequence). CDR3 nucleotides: TGTGCCAGCAGCTCTACACGTAGCACTGAAGCTTTCTTT. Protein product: CASSSTRSTEAFF.

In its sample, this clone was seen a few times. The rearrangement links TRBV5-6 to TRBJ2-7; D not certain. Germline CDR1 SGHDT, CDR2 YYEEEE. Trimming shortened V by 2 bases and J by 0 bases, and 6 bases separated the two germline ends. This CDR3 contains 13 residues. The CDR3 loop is CASSLRHSYEQYF. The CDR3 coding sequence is TGTGCCAGCAGCTTACGGCACTCCTACGAGCAGTACTTC.

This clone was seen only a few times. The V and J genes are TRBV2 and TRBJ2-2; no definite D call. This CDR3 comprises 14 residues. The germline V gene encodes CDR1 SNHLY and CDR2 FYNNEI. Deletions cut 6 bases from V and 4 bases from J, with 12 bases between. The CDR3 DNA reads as TGTGCCAGCAGGGTTATTCATCGCACCGGGGAGCTGTTTTTT. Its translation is CASRVIHRTGELFF.

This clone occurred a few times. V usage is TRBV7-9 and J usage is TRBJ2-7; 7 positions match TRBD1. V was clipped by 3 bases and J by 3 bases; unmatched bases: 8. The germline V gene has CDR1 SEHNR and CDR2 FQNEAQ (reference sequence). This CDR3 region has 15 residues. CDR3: CASSFLAGGNYEQYF. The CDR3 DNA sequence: TGTGCCAGCAGCTTTCTGGCAGGGGGTAACTACGAGCAGTACTTC.

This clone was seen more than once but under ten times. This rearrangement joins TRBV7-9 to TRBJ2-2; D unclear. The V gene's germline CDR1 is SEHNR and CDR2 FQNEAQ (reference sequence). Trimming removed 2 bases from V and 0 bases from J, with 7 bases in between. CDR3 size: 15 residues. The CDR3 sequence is CASSLPVANTGELFF. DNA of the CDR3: TGTGCCAGCAGCTTACCGGTAGCGAACACCGGGGAGCTGTTTTTT.

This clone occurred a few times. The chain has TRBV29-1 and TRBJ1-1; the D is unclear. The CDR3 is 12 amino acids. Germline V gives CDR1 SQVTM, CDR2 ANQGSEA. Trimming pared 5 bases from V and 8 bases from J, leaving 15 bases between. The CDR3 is CSVISQMSEAFF. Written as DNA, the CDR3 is TGCAGCGTTATCAGCCAAATGAGCGAAGCTTTCTTT.

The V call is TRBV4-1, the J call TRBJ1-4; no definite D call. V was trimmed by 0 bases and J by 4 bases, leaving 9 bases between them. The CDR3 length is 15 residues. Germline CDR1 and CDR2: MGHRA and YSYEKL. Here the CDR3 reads CASSQDGRLNEKLFF. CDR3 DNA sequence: TGCGCCAGCAGCCAAGATGGGCGGCTTAATGAAAAACTGTTTTTT.

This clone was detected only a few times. The CDR3 coding sequence is TGTGCCAGCAGCGTAGTCAATCTGGGCACTGAAGCTTTCTTT. Translation: CASSVVNLGTEAFF. The chain joins TRBV9 to TRBJ1-1; D call uncertain. Germline V lookup: CDR1 SGDLS, CDR2 YYNGEE. This CDR3 spans 14 amino acids. The ends were cut back, 0 bases at V and 4 bases at J, with 10 bases in the middle.

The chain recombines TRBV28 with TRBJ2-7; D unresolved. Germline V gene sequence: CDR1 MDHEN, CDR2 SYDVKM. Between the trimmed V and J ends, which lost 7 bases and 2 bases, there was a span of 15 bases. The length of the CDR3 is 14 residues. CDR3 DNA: TGTGCCAGCACCCCTCATTTGGCTCCCTACGAGCAGTACTTC. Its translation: CASTPHLAPYEQYF.

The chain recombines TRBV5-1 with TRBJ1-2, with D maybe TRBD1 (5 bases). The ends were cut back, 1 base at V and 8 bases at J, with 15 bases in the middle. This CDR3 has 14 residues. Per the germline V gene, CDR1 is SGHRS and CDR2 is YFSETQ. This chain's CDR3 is CASSLMQGGEGYTF. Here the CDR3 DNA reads TGCGCCAGCAGCTTGATGCAGGGAGGAGAAGGCTACACCTTC.

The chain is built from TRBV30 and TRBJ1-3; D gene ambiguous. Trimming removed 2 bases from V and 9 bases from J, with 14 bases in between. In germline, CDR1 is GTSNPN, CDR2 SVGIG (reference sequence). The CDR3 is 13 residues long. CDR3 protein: CAWSLLDGVTIYF. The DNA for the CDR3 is TGTGCCTGGAGTCTCCTGGACGGGGTCACCATATATTTT.